This T cell receptor beta chain was sequenced in a study of human T cells and chemical hapten exposure. Specified time point: pre-sensitization, week 0. Stated treatment: therapeutic diphenylcyclopropenone sensitization with weekly scalp DPC. Study findings and constraints: The number of TCRs above 1 in 1000 frequency did not change after DPC sensitization.

The sample holds a few counts of this clonotype. Its antigen is unknown. Using its own MiXCR run on the RACE reads, TCRdb lists one record per CDR3 protein. The sample lists about 270,000 distinct CDR3 sequences; about 7.7% were seen once. Trimming at V came to 4 bases and at J to 0 bases, leaving 2 bases not matched to a gene. The V gene's germline CDR1 is LGHDT and CDR2 YNNKEL (reference sequence). The CDR3 spans 15 residues. The chain recombines TRBV3-1 with TRBJ2-7; TRBD2 agrees at 11 bases. The TCR sequence derives from a man younger than 35 with alopecia areata. Some clones in this sample may be carry-over from other donors' samples. The sequences come from whole blood, collected in connection with sensitization to the hapten diphenylcyclopropenone (DPC). CDR3 DNA sequence: TGTGCCAGCAGCCGAGGACTAGCGGGCTCCTACGAGCAGTACGTC. Its translation: CASSRGLAGSYEQYV.